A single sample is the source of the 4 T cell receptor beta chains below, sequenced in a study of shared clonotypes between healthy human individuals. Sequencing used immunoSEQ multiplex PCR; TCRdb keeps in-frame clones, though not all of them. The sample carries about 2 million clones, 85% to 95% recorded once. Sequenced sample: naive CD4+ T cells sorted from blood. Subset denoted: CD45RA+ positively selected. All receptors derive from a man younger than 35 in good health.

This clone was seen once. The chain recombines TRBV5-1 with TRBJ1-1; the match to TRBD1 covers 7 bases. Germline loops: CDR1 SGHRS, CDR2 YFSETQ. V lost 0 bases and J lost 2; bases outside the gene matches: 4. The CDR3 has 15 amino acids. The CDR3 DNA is TGCGCCAGCAGCTTGGGGGACAGAATTAACACTGAAGCTTTCTTT. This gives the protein CASSLGDRINTEAFF.

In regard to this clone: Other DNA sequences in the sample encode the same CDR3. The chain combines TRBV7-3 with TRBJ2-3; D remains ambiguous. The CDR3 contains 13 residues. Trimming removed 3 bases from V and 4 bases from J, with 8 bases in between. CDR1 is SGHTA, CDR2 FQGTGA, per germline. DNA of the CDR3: TGTGCCAGCAGCTTGCGCCCGCCAGATACGCAGTATTTT. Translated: CASSLRPPDTQYF. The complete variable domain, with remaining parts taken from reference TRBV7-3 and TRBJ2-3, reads GAGVSQTPSNKVTEKGKYVELRCDPISGHTALYWYRQSLGQGPEFLIYFQGTGAADDSGLPNDRFFAVRPEGSVSTLKIQRTERGDSAVYLCASSLRPPDTQYFGPGTRLTVL.

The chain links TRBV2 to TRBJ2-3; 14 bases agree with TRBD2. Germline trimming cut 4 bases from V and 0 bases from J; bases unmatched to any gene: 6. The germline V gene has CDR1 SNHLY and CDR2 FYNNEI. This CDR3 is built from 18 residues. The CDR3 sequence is CASSGGTSGSLSTDTQYF. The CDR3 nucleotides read TGTGCCAGCAGTGGGGGGACTAGCGGGAGTTTGAGCACAGATACGCAGTATTTT.

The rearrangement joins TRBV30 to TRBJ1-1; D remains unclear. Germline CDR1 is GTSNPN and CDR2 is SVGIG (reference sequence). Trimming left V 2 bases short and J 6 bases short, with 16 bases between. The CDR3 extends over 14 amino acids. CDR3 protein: CAWSRTPDGAEAFF. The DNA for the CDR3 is TGTGCCTGGAGTCGGACCCCCGACGGGGCTGAAGCTTTCTTT.